This entry concerns a single T cell receptor (beta chain). The data were taken from a study of cytomegalovirus exposure and HLA in healthy donors. PCR was performed using 60 Vbeta and 13 Jbeta primers. Using immunoSEQ multiplex PCR, the repertoire was profiled, and TCRdb retains in-frame clones only, with some absent. Of under 200,000 clones listed, roughly 85% are singletons. This TCR came from a man aged 45 to 65 in good health and CMV-seropositive. Sequencing input: PBMCs.

CDR3 in amino acids: CASSQMEKGVGYTF. CDR3 bases: TGTGCCAGCAGCCAAATGGAAAAGGGGGTGGGCTACACCTTC. V and J are TRBV4-2 and TRBJ1-2; TRBD1 might be the D (6 bases). The V gene lost 2 bases and the J gene lost 8 bases, with 15 bases spanning the gap. The length of the CDR3 is 14 residues. The V gene's germline CDR1 is LGHNA and CDR2 YNFKEQ.